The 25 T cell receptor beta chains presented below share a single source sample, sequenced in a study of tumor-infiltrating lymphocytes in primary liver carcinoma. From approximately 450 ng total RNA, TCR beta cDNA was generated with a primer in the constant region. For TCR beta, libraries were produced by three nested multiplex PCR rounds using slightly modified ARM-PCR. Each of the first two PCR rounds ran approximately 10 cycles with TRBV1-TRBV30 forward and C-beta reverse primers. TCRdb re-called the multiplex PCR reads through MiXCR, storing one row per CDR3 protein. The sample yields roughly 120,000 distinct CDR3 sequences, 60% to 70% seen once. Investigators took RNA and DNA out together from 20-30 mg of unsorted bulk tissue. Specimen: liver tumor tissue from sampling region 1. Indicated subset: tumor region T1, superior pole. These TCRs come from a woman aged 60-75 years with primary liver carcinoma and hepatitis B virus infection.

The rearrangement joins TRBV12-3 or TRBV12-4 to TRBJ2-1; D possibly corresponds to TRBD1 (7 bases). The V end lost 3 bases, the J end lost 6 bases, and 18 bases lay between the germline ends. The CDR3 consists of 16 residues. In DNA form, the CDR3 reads TGTGCCAGCAGTTTCAGGGGGGAGAGATTCGGCAATGAGCAGTTCTTC. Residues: CASSFRGERFGNEQFF.

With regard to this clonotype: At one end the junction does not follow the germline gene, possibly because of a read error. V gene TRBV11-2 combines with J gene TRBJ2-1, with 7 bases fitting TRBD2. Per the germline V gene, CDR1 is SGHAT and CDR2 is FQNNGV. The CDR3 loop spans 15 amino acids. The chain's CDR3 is CASSHPDMGGDEQFF. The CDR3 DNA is TGTGCCAGCAGCCACCCCGACATGGGAGGGGATGAGCAATTCTTC.

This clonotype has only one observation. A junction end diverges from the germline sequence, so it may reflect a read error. The CDR3 coding sequence is TGTGCCATCAGTGAACTGTATACACTCCTCCACTTT. This translates into CAISELYTLLHF. The rearrangement joins TRBV6-1 to TRBJ1-6, with unresolved D. Germline values: CDR1 MNHNS, CDR2 SASEGT. CDR3 size: 12 residues.

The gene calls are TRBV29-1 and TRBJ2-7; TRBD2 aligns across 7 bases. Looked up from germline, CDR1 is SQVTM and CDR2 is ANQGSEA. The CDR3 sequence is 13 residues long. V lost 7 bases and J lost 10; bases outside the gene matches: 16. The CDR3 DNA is TGCAGCGCCCGGTCGACTAGCTACGGCGACCAGTACTTC. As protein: CSARSTSYGDQYF.

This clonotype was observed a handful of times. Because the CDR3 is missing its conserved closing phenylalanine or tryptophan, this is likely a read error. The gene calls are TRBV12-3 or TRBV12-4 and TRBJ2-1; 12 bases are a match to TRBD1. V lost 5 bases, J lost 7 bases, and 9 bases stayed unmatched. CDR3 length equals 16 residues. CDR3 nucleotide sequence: TGTGCCAGCAGTCCCGCGGGACAGGGGGCACGGAATGAGCAGTTCTTA. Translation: CASSPAGQGARNEQFL.

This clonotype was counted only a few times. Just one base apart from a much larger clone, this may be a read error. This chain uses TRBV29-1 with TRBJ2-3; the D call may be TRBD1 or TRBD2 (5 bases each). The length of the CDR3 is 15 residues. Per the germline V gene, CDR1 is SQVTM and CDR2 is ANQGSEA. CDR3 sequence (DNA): TGCAGCGTTGCGGGGTCAGGATGGGGCACAGATACGCACTATTTT. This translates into CSVAGSGWGTDTHYF.

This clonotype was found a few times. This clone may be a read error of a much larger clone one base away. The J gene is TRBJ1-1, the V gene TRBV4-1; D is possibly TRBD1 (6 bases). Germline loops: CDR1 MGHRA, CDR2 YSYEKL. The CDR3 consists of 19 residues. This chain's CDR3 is CVSSQAGWGASPMNTEAFF. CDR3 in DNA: TGCGTCAGCAGCCAAGCCGGCTGGGGGGCCTCTCCGATGAACACTGAAGCTTTCTTT.

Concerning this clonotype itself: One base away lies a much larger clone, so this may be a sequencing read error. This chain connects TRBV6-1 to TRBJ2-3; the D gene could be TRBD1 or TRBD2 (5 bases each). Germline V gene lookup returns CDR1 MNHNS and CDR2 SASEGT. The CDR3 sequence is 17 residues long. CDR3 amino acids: CVSSEGVERGDTDTQYF. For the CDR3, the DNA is TGTGTCAGCAGTGAAGGGGTTGAGAGGGGTGACACAGATACGCAGTATTTT.

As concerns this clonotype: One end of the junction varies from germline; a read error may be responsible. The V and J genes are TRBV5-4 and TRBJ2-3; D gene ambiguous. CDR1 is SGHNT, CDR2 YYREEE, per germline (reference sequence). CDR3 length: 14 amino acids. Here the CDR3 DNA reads TGTACCAGCAGCTTGAAAGCTAACACAGATACGCAGTATTTC. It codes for CTSSLKANTDTQYF.

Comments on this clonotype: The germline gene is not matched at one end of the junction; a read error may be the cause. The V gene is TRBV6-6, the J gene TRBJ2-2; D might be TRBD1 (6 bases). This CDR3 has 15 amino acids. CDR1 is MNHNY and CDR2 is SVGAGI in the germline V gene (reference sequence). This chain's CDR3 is CVSSYSRGVAGELFF. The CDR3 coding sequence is TGTGTCAGCAGTTACTCCAGGGGCGTAGCCGGGGAGCTGTTTTTT.

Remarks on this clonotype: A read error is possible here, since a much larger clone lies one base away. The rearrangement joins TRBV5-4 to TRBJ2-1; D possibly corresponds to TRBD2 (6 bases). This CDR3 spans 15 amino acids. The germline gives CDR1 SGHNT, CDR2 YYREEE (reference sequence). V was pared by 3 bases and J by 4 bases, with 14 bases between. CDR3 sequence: CASSSGSSEYNEQFF. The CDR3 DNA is TGTGCCAGCAGCTCCGGGTCTAGCGAGTACAATGAGCAGTTCTTC.

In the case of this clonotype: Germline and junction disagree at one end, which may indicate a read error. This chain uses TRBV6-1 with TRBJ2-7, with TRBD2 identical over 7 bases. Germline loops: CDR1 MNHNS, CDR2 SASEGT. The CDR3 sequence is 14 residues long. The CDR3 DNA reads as TGTGCCACCGGCCAAGCGGGACGGCCCTACGATCAGTACTTC. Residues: CATGQAGRPYDQYF.

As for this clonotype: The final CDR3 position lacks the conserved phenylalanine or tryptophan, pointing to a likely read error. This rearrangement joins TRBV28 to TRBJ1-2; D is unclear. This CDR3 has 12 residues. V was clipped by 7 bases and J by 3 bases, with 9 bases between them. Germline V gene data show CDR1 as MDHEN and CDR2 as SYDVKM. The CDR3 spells CASKGPHYGYTL. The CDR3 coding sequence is TGTGCCAGCAAAGGGCCTCACTATGGCTACACCCTC.

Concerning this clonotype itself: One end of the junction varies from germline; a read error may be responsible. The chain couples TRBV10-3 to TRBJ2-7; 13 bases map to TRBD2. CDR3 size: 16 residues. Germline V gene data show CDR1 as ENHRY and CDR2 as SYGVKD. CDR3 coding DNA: TGTGCCATCAGTACCGAACCGGGACTAGCGGGAAACGAGCGGTACTTC. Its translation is CAISTEPGLAGNERYF.

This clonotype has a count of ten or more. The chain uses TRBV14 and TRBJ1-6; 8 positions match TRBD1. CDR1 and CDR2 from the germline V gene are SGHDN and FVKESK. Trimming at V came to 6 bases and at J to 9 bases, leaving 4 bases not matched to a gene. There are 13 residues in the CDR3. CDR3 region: CASSLTGGSPLHF. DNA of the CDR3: TGTGCCAGCAGTCTTACAGGGGGTTCACCCCTCCACTTT.

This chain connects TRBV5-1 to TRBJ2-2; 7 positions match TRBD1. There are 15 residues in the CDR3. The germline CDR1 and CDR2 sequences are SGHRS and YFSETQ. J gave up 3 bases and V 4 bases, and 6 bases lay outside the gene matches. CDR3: CASSVSGGYTGELFF. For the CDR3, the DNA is TGCGCCAGCAGCGTTTCAGGGGGTTACACCGGGGAGCTGTTTTTT.

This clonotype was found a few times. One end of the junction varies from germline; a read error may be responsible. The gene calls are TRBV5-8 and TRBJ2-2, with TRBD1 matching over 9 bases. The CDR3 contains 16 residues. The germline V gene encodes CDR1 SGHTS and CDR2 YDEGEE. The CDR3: CASSFILQGATGEPFF. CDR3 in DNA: TGTGCCAGCAGCTTCATTTTACAGGGGGCTACCGGGGAGCCGTTTTTT.

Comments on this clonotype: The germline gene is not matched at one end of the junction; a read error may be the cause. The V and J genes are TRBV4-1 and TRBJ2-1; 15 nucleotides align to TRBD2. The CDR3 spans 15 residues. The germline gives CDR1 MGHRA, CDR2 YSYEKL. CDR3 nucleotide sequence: TGCGCCGGCAGCCCGGGACTAGCGGGAGGAAATGAGCAGTTCTTC. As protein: CAGSPGLAGGNEQFF.

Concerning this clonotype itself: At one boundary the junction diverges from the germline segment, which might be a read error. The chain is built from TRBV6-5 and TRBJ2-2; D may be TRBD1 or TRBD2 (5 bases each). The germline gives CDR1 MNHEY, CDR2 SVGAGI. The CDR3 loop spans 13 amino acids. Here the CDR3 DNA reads TGTGCCAGTCGGGGCCCGAACACCGGGGAGCTGGTTTTT. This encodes CASRGPNTGELVF.

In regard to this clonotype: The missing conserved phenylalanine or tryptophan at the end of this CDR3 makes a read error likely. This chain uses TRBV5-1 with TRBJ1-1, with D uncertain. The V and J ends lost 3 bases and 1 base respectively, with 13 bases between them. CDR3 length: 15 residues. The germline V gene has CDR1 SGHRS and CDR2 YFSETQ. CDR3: CASSSTAVGNTEAFS. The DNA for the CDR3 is TGCGCCAGCAGCTCGACCGCCGTGGGGAACACTGAAGCTTTCTCT.

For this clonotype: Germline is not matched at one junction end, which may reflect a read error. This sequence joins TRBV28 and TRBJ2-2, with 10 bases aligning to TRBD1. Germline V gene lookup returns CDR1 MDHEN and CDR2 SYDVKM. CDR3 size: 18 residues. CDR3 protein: CTSSFPRTGGWGTGVLFF. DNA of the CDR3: TGTACCAGCAGTTTCCCCCGGACAGGGGGGTGGGGGACCGGGGTGCTGTTTTTT.

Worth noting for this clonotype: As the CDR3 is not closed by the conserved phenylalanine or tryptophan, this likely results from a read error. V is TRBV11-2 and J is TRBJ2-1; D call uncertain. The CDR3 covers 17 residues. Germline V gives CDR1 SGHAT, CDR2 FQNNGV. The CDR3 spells CTSSFTPLRSSYNEQFL. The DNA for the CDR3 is TGTACCAGCAGCTTTACGCCACTGAGGAGCTCCTACAATGAGCAGTTCCTC.

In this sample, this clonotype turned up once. The CDR3 protein is CASSPVGAGDPTHYNDKFF. CDR3 nucleotides: TGTGCCAGCAGTCCCGTAGGGGCGGGGGACCCAACACATTACAATGATAAGTTCTTC. This sequence joins TRBV12-3 or TRBV12-4 and TRBJ2-1; the match to TRBD2 covers 7 bases. Germline trimming cut 5 bases from V and 14 bases from J; bases unmatched to any gene: 30. The CDR3 extends over 19 amino acids.

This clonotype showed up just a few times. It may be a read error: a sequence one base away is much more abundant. The CDR3 here is CASSFRLRLAGAGQFF. The CDR3 coding sequence is TGTGCCAGCAGCTTTCGATTAAGACTAGCGGGTGCCGGGCAGTTCTTC. This sequence joins TRBV5-5 and TRBJ2-1; the match to TRBD2 covers 10 bases. J lost 12 bases, V lost 2 bases, and 14 bases had no gene match. Germline V lookup: CDR1 SGHKS, CDR2 YYEKEE (reference sequence). This CDR3 spans 16 amino acids.

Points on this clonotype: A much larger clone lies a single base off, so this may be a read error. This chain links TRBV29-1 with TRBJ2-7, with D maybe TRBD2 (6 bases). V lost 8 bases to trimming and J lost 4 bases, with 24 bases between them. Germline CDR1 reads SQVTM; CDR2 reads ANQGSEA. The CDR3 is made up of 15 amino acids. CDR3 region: CSLGGSSFSSYEQYF. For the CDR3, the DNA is TGCAGCCTTGGAGGGTCGTCATTCTCTTCGTACGAGCAGTACTTC.